What follows are 24 T cell receptor beta chains derived from one specimen sequenced in a study of cytomegalovirus exposure and HLA in healthy donors. PCR involved 60 Vbeta and 13 Jbeta primers. Generated by immunoSEQ multiplex PCR, the TCRdb table keeps only in-frame clones and is missing some. The table shows 100,000 or so clones, with 76% occurring only once. The specimen was PBMCs. The origin of the receptors is a man in his forties in good health and CMV-seronegative.

The CDR3 nucleotides are TGTGCCAGCAGCCCATCCCGGGACAAACCCTACGAGCAGTACGTC. It is translated as CASSPSRDKPYEQYV. V usage is TRBV7-2 and J usage is TRBJ2-7; possibly TRBD1 for D (6 bases). The CDR3 extends over 15 amino acids. Germline V gives CDR1 SGHTA, CDR2 FQGNSA. Trimming left V 5 bases short and J 2 bases short, with 16 bases between.

This clone has just a few counts. V is TRBV5-5 and J is TRBJ1-1; 10 bases are a match to TRBD1. There are 14 residues in the CDR3. V dropped 4 bases and J dropped 5; count of bases not matched to a gene: 5. Germline assignment: CDR1 SGHKS and CDR2 YYEKEE (reference sequence). The CDR3 loop reads CASSVRDRGTEAFF. CDR3 DNA sequence: TGTGCCAGCAGCGTTCGGGACAGGGGAACTGAAGCTTTCTTT.

V is TRBV5-5 and J is TRBJ2-7, with TRBD1 identical over 7 bases. The ends lost 3 bases at V and 4 bases at J; junction bases unmatched: 4. The germline gives CDR1 SGHKS, CDR2 YYEKEE (reference sequence). The CDR3 is 13 residues long. In nucleotides, the CDR3 is TGTGCCAGCAGCTGGGGGACAGCATACGAGCAGTACTTC. Translated: CASSWGTAYEQYF.

The table lists this clone with a count of one. The chain combines TRBV5-1 with TRBJ2-1; D gene ambiguous. Germline V gives CDR1 SGHRS, CDR2 YFSETQ. V lost 4 bases and J lost 4, with 18 bases in between. The CDR3 totals 16 residues. The CDR3 is CASSPRRPSGYNEQFF. DNA for the CDR3: TGCGCCAGCAGCCCCCGCCGGCCCTCCGGGTACAATGAGCAGTTCTTC.

V gene TRBV7-2 combines with J gene TRBJ1-1; D is undetermined. Trimming cost V 1 base and J 5 bases, with 8 bases left between them. The germline V gene encodes CDR1 SGHTA and CDR2 FQGNSA. The CDR3 extends over 13 amino acids. CDR3 in amino acids: CASSLGGRTEAFF. The CDR3 DNA follows: TGTGCCAGCAGCTTAGGAGGGCGGACTGAAGCTTTCTTT.

This clone was observed a handful of times. This rearrangement joins TRBV7-9 to TRBJ1-4; 8 bases align to TRBD1. There are 15 residues in the CDR3. Germline assignment: CDR1 SEHNR and CDR2 FQNEAQ (reference sequence). Trimming cost V 6 bases and J 7 bases; bases outside gene matches: 10. The CDR3 bases are TGTGCCAGCAGATTCGACGACAGGGGAGGTGAAAAACTGTTTTTT. It codes for CASRFDDRGGEKLFF. The full variable domain, in which reference TRBV7-9 and TRBJ1-4 provide the parts outside the CDR3, is DTGVSQNPRHKITKRGQNVTFRCDPISEHNRLYWYRQTLGQGPEFLTYFQNEAQLEKSRLLSDRFSAERPKGSFSTLEIQRTEQGDSAMYLCASRFDDRGGEKLFFGSGTQLSVL.

This chain joins TRBV14 and TRBJ1-6; 9 nucleotides agree with TRBD1. The CDR3 covers 15 residues. V dropped 3 bases and J dropped 8; count of bases not matched to a gene: 5. The V gene's germline CDR1 is SGHDN and CDR2 FVKESK. The CDR3 DNA reads as TGTGCCAGCAGCCAGTTACAGGGGGCCTATTCACCCCTCCACTTT. Translating it yields CASSQLQGAYSPLHF.

This clone was detected only once. This chain uses TRBV10-1 with TRBJ1-6, with D perhaps TRBD1 (5 bases). Trimming removed 9 bases at V and 8 bases at J, with 8 bases between. The CDR3 spans 11 residues. CDR1 and CDR2 (germline): WNHNN, SYGVQD (reference sequence). The CDR3 here is CASVTDSPLHF. The CDR3 DNA reads as TGCGCCAGTGTGACAGATTCACCCCTCCACTTT.

The chain links TRBV4-3 to TRBJ1-1; 7 bases match TRBD1. The trim removed 4 bases at V and 8 bases at J, leaving 4 bases unmatched. Germline V gene data show CDR1 as LGHNA and CDR2 as YSLEER. This CDR3 is 12 amino acids long. For the CDR3, the DNA is TGCGCCAGCAGCCCTAGCAGGGGGGAAGCTTTCTTT. It codes for CASSPSRGEAFF.

In this sample, this clone turned up a few times. This chain uses TRBV5-1 with TRBJ2-3; 14 nucleotides line up with TRBD2. CDR1 and CDR2 from the germline V gene are SGHRS and YFSETQ. This CDR3 is 17 amino acids long. J lost 2 bases, V lost 2 bases, and 4 bases had no gene match. CDR3 in amino acids: CASSFWTSGGNTDTQYF. The CDR3 DNA sequence: TGCGCCAGCAGCTTCTGGACTAGCGGGGGGAACACAGATACGCAGTATTTT.

The chain carries TRBV7-9 and TRBJ1-1; no clear D gene. The CDR3 sequence is 11 residues long. V lost 10 bases and J lost 0, with 6 bases in between. Per germline, CDR1 SEHNR and CDR2 FQNEAQ (reference sequence). CDR3: CATSLNTEAFF. The CDR3 nucleotides read TGTGCCACTTCGTTGAACACTGAAGCTTTCTTT. Complete variable domain (other parts from reference TRBV7-9 and TRBJ1-1): DTGVSQNPRHKITKRGQNVTFRCDPISEHNRLYWYRQTLGQGPEFLTYFQNEAQLEKSRLLSDRFSAERPKGSFSTLEIQRTEQGDSAMYLCATSLNTEAFFGQGTRLTVV.

This clone was found a few times. This rearrangement joins TRBV7-2 to TRBJ2-4; 11 bases line up with TRBD1. Germline V CDR1 and CDR2: SGHTA, FQGNSA. This CDR3 spans 15 amino acids. The V gene end was trimmed by 4 bases and the J gene end by 6 bases; junction bases not matched to a gene: 5. The CDR3 DNA sequence: TGTGCCAGCAGCTCGCCCGGGACAGGGGGAAACATTCAGTACTTC. This sequence encodes CASSSPGTGGNIQYF.

CDR3 sequence: CASSLRGGNRETQYF. In nucleotides, the CDR3 is TGTGCCAGCAGCTTGAGGGGGGGGAATCGAGAGACCCAGTACTTC. The chain carries TRBV9 and TRBJ2-5, with D possibly being TRBD2 (7 bases). In germline, CDR1 is SGDLS, CDR2 YYNGEE. Trimming pared 4 bases from V and 4 bases from J, leaving 17 bases between. The CDR3 extends over 15 amino acids.

This clone was detected only a few times. This chain connects TRBV27 to TRBJ1-1; D unclear. In germline, CDR1 is MNHEY, CDR2 SMNVEV (reference sequence). The ends were cut back, 4 bases at V and 3 bases at J, with 9 bases in the middle. CDR3 size: 13 residues. CDR3 sequence reads: CASSSGSHTEAFF. The CDR3 region has the DNA TGTGCCAGCAGTTCGGGGTCCCACACTGAAGCTTTCTTT.

The rearrangement uses TRBV5-5 and TRBJ2-3, with D maybe TRBD2 (5 bases). This CDR3 is 14 amino acids long. The germline V gene encodes CDR1 SGHKS and CDR2 YYEKEE (reference sequence). The V end lost 4 bases, the J end lost 4 bases, and 13 bases lay between the germline ends. DNA of the CDR3: TGTGCCAGCAGCCCCTTCGGGATGTCAGATACGCAGTATTTT. The encoded protein is CASSPFGMSDTQYF.

This clone was found a few times. This rearrangement joins TRBV5-4 to TRBJ1-6; 10 bases are shared with TRBD1. This CDR3 comprises 15 residues. The V and J ends lost 3 bases and 8 bases, in that order; junction bases with no gene match: 5. Germline CDR1 and CDR2: SGHNT and YYREEE (reference sequence). As DNA, the CDR3 is TGTGCCAGCAGCTGGGGACAGGGGAGAGATTCACCCCTCCACTTT. Residues: CASSWGQGRDSPLHF.

V usage is TRBV6-4 and J usage is TRBJ1-2, with TRBD1 matching 9 bases. Germline V gene data show CDR1 as MRHNA and CDR2 as SNTAGT. Trimming at V came to 2 bases and at J to 8 bases, leaving 6 bases not matched to a gene. The CDR3 covers 14 residues. CDR3 region: CASSDRGTGYGYTF. The CDR3 DNA reads TGTGCCAGCAGTGACCGTGGGACAGGGTACGGCTACACCTTC.

A single count supports this clone. The chain is built from TRBV28 and TRBJ1-2; D remains unclear. V was shortened by 10 bases and J by 2 bases, with 8 bases between the two germline ends. CDR1 and CDR2 from the germline V gene are MDHEN and SYDVKM. The CDR3 is made up of 11 amino acids. CDR3 amino acids: CATDGNYGYTF. The CDR3 nucleotides read TGTGCCACTGACGGGAACTATGGCTACACCTTC.

The chain combines TRBV9 with TRBJ2-3, with 7 nucleotides matching TRBD2. Germline lookup yields CDR1 SGDLS and CDR2 YYNGEE. The CDR3 covers 16 residues. The V and J ends lost 0 bases and 2 bases, in that order; junction bases with no gene match: 6. As DNA, the CDR3 is TGTGCCAGCAGCGTAGTCCCAGCGGGGCCCACAGATACGCAGTATTTT. The encoded protein is CASSVVPAGPTDTQYF.

This chain links TRBV7-6 with TRBJ2-5, with 8 positions matching TRBD1. The J call may be faulty, since TRBJ2-7 better matches the DNA end. Germline lookup yields CDR1 SGHVS and CDR2 FNYEAQ. The CDR3 runs to 14 residues. The CDR3 is CASSLGRGPYEQYF. CDR3 nucleotides: TGTGCCAGCAGCTTAGGCAGGGGGCCCTACGAGCAGTACTTC.

V is TRBV11-2 and J is TRBJ2-4; TRBD1 matches 7 bases. The CDR3 totals 14 residues. CDR1 and CDR2 from the germline V gene are SGHAT and FQNNGV. V dropped 5 bases and J dropped 2; count of bases not matched to a gene: 3. DNA of the CDR3: TGTGCCAGCAGCCCGGACAGGTCCAAAAACATTCAGTACTTC. It encodes CASSPDRSKNIQYF.

The gene calls are TRBV5-4 and TRBJ2-7, with D uncertain. CDR1 is SGHNT and CDR2 is YYREEE in the germline V gene (reference sequence). The V gene lost 4 bases and the J gene lost 2 bases, with 13 bases spanning the gap. The CDR3 has 14 amino acids. CDR3 DNA sequence: TGTGCCAGCAGCCTCCCAGGCAGCCCCTACGAGCAGTACTTC. Protein: CASSLPGSPYEQYF.

V and J are TRBV6-5 and TRBJ1-6; the D gene is possibly TRBD1 (6 bases). This CDR3 contains 14 residues. CDR1 is MNHEY, CDR2 SVGAGI, per germline. V shed 8 bases and J shed 4 bases, with 12 bases lying between them. CDR3 in amino acids: CASLDRTYNSPLHF. The CDR3 coding sequence is TGTGCCAGCCTTGACAGGACTTATAATTCACCCCTCCACTTT.

The V call is TRBV7-9, the J call TRBJ1-6; D remains unclear. V was cut by 2 bases and J by 4 bases, with 6 bases left in between. Germline V gene sequence: CDR1 SEHNR, CDR2 FQNEAQ (reference sequence). The CDR3 is 14 amino acids. The CDR3 here is CASSLTQYNSPLHF. CDR3 nucleotides: TGTGCCAGCAGCTTAACACAGTATAATTCACCCCTCCACTTT.